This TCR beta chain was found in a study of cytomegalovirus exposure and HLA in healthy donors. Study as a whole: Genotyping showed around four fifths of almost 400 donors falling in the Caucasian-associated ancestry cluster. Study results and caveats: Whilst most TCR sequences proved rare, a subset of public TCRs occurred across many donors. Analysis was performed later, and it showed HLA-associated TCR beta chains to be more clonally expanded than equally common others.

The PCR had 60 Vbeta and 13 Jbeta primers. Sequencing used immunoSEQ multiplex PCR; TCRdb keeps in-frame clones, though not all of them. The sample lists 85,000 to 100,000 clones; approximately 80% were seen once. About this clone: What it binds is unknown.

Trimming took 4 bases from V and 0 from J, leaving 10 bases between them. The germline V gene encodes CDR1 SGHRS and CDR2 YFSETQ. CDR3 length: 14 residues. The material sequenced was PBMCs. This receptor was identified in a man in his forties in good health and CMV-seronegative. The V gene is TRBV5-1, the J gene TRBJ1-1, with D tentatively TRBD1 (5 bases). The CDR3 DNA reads TGCGCCAGCAGCCAAGGGACTATGAACACTGAAGCTTTCTTT. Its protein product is CASSQGTMNTEAFF.